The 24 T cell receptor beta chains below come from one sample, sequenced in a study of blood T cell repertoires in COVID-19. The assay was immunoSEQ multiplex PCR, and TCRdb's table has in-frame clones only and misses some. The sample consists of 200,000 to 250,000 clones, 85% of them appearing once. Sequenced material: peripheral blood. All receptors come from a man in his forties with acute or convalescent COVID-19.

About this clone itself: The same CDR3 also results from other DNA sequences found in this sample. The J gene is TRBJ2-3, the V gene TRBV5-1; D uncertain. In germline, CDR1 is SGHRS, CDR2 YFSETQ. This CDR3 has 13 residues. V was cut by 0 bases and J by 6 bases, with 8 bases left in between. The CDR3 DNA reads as TGCGCCAGCAGCTTGGGGGCTGGGGATACGCAGTATTTT. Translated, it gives CASSLGAGDTQYF.

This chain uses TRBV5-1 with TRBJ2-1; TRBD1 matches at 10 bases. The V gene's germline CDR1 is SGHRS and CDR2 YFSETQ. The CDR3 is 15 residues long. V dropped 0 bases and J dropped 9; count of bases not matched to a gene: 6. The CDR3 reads CASSLVGQGVGEQFF. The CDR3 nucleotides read TGCGCCAGCAGCTTGGTAGGACAGGGGGTGGGTGAGCAGTTCTTC.

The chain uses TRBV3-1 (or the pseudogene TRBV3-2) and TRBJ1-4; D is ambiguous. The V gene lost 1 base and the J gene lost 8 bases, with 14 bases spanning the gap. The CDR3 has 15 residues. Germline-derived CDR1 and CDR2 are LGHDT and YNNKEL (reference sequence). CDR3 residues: CASSQVGRGEEKLFF. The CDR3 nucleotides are TGTGCCAGCAGCCAAGTCGGTAGAGGCGAAGAAAAACTGTTTTTT.

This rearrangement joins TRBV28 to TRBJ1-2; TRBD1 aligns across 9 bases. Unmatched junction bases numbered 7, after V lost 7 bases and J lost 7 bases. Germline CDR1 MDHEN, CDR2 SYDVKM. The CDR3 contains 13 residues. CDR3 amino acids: CASNLDRGRGYTF. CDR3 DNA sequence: TGTGCCAGCAACCTGGACAGGGGACGTGGCTACACCTTC.

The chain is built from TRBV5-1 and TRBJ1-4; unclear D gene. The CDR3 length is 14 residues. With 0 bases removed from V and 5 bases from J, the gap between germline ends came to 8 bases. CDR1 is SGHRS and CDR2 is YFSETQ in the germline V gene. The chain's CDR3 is CASSLEFKNEKLFF. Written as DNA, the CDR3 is TGCGCCAGCAGCTTGGAATTTAAAAATGAAAAACTGTTTTTT.

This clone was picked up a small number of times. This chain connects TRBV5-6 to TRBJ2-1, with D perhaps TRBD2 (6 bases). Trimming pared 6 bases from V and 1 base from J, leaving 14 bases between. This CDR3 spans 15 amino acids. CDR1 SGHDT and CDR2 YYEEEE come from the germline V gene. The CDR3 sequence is CASTNWGLSYNEQFF. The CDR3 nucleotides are TGTGCCAGCACCAACTGGGGACTTTCCTACAATGAGCAGTTCTTC.

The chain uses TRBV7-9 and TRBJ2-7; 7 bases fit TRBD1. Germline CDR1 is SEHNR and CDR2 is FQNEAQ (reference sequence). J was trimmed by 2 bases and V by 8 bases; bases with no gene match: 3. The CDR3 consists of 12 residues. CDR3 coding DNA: TGTGCCAGCGGACAGGAGACCTACGAGCAGTACTTC. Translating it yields CASGQETYEQYF. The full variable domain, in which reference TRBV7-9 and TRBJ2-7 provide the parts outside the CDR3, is DTGVSQNPRHKITKRGQNVTFRCDPISEHNRLYWYRQTLGQGPEFLTYFQNEAQLEKSRLLSDRFSAERPKGSFSTLEIQRTEQGDSAMYLCASGQETYEQYFGPGTRLTVT.

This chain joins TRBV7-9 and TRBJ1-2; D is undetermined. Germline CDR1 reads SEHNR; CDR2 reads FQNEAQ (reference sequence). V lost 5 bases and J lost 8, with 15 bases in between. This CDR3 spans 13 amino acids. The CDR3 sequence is CASSLARLGGYTF. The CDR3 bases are TGTGCCAGCAGCCTCGCCCGACTTGGGGGCTACACCTTC.

CDR3 bases: TGTGCCAGCAGCGTTCTAGCGGGGGGGCCTTACAATGAGCAGTTCTTC. Translating gives CASSVLAGGPYNEQFF. The chain links TRBV6-6 to TRBJ2-1; 12 bases agree with TRBD2. In germline, CDR1 is MNHNY, CDR2 SVGAGI (reference sequence). The junction had 7 bases not matched to a gene; V was cut back by 6 bases and J by 4 bases. The CDR3 spans 16 residues.

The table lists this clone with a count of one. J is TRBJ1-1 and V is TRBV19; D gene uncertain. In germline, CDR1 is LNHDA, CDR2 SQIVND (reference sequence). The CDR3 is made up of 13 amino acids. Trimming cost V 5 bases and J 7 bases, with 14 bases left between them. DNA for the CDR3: TGTGCCAGTAGTCAACATCAACGGGATGAAGCTTTCTTT. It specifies CASSQHQRDEAFF.

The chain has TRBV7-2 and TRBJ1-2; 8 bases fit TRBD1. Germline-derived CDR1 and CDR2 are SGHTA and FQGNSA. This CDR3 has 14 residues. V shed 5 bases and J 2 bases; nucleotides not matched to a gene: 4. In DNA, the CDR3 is TGTGCCAGCAGCACGGACAGGGTGAACTATGGCTACACCTTC. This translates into CASSTDRVNYGYTF.

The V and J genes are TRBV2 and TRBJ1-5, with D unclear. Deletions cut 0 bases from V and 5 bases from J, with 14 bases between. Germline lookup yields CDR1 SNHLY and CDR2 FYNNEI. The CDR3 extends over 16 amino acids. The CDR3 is CASSEAHHGEDQPQHF. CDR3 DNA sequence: TGTGCCAGCAGTGAAGCGCATCACGGAGAAGATCAGCCCCAGCATTTT.

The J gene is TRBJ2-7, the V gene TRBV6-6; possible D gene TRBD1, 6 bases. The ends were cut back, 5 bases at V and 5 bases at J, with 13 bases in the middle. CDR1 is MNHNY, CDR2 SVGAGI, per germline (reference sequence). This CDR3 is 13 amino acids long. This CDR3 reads CASSNTRGDEQYF. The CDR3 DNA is TGTGCCAGCAGTAACACCAGGGGAGACGAGCAGTACTTC.

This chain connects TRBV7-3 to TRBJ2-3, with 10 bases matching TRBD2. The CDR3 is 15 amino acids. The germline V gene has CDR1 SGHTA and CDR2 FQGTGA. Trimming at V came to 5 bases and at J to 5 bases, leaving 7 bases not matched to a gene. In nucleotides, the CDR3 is TGTGCCAGCAGCCGGACTAGCGGACTATTAGATACGCAGTATTTT. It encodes CASSRTSGLLDTQYF.

CDR3 coding DNA: TGCGCCAGCAGCCAAGATCCGGGTACTGGTGAGCAGTTCTTC. Its translation: CASSQDPGTGEQFF. The genes are TRBV4-3 and TRBJ2-1; no definite D call. CDR1 is LGHNA, CDR2 YSLEER, per germline. The CDR3 covers 14 residues. V gave up 0 bases and J gave up 9 bases, with 12 bases separating them.

In DNA, the CDR3 is TGCGCCAGCAGCTTGAGGATCCTGGGTGGAGGCGATGAGCAGTTCTTC. It yields the protein CASSLRILGGGDEQFF. The chain carries TRBV5-1 and TRBJ2-1, with TRBD2 as a possible D gene (5 bases). Looked up from germline, CDR1 is SGHRS and CDR2 is YFSETQ. Trimming stripped 1 base from V and 8 bases from J, with 19 bases between. CDR3 size: 16 residues.

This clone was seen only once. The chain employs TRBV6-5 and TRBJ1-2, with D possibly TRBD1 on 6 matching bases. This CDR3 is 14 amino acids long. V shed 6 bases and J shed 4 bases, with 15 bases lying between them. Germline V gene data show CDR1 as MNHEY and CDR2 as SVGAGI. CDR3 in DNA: TGTGCCAGCAGGCCTGGACAGCAATCCTATGGCTACACCTTC. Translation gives CASRPGQQSYGYTF.

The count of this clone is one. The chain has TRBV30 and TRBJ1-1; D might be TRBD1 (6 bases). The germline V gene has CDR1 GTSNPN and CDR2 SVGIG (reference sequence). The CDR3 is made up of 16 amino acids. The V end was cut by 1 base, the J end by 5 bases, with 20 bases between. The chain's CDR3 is CAWSARGRGAGTEAFF. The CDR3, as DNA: TGTGCCTGGAGTGCCAGGGGCCGGGGGGCTGGGACTGAAGCTTTCTTT.

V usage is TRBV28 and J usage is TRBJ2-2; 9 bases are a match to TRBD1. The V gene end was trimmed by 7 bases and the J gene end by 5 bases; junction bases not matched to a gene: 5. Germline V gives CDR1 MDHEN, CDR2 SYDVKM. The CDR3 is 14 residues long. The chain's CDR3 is CASKDRGGTGELFF. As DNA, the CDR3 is TGTGCCAGCAAGGACAGGGGAGGGACCGGGGAGCTGTTTTTT.

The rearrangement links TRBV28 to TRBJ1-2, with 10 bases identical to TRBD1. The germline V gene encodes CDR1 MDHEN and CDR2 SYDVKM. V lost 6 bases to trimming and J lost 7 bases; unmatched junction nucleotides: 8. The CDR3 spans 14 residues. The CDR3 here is CASSSDRGLGGYTF. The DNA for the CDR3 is TGTGCCAGCAGCTCCGACAGGGGGCTAGGTGGCTACACCTTC.

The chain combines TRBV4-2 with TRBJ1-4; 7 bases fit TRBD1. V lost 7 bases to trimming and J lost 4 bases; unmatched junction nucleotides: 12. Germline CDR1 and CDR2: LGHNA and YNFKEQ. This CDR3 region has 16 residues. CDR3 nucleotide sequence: TGTGCCAGCACCAAAACAACGACAGGGCGTAATGAAAAACTGTTTTTT. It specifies CASTKTTTGRNEKLFF.

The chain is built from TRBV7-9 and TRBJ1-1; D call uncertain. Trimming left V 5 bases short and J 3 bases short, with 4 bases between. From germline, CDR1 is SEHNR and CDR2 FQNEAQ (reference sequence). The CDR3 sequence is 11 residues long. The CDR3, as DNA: TGTGCCAGCAGCCGGGACACTGAAGCTTTCTTT. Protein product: CASSRDTEAFF.

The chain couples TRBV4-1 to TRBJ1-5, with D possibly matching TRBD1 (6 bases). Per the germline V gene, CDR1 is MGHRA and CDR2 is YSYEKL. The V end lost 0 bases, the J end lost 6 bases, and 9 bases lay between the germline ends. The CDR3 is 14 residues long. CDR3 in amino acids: CASSQEWGLQPQHF. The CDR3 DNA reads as TGCGCCAGCAGCCAAGAATGGGGGCTTCAGCCCCAGCATTTT.

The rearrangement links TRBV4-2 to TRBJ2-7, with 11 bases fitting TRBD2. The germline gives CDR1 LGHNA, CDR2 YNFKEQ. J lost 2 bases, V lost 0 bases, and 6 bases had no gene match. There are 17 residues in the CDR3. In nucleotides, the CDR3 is TGTGCCAGCAGCCAAGAGACTCTAGCGGGGGGAACCTACGAGCAGTACTTC. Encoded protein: CASSQETLAGGTYEQYF.